The sequence of this T cell receptor (beta chain) was determined in a study of identical twins. Whole-study findings and limits: Memory repertoires showed no such pattern, whereas abundant cord blood beta clonotypes carried fewer insertions.

As regards this clonotype: Its cognate antigen is unknown.

TCRdb redid the calling of the 5' RACE reads with MiXCR, one entry per CDR3 protein. Of approximately 550,000 distinct CDR3 sequences in the sample, around 24% are singletons; the top ten hold approximately 0.49%. The CDR3 consists of 16 residues. Germline V CDR1 and CDR2: SGHDN, FVKESK. With 1 base clipped from V and 4 bases from J, the junction kept 7 bases outside the gene matches. This sample was also put to use in a study of yellow fever vaccine responses in identical twins.

This clonotype originated in a woman younger than 30 in good health. The source material was CD4+ T cells sorted from blood. The rearrangement joins TRBV14 to TRBJ2-1; 7 bases map to TRBD2. CDR3 sequence (DNA): TGTGCCAGCAGCCAAGGAATCGGCGGGGGTTACAATGAGCAGTTCTTC. Its translation is CASSQGIGGGYNEQFF.